This is a list of T cell receptor beta chains from one sample in a study of cytomegalovirus exposure and HLA in healthy donors. Assay: immunoSEQ multiplex PCR; the TCRdb copy retains only in-frame clones and omits some. Of 130,000 or so clones listed, 77% are singletons. The sample taken for sequencing was PBMCs. All receptors derive from a female donor in good health and CMV-seronegative. Both conserved end residues are part of each CDR3. D genes are given only for firm matches.

J: TRBJ2-1; D: TRBD2; V: TRBV5-1; DNA: TGCGCCAGCAGCGTTCCCGGGACTAGCGGGGGAAGAGGGCAGTTCTTC; CDR3: CASSVPGTSGGRGQFF
J: TRBJ1-2; D: TRBD1; V: TRBV19; DNA: TGTGCCAGTGCCAGCGCAGGGGGCGATTTATCCAGTGGCTACACCTTC; CDR3: CASASAGGDLSSGYTF
J: TRBJ1-4; D: -; V: TRBV27; DNA: TGTGCCAGCAGTGCGACCCGAACAGGGATGTCTAATGAAAAACTGTTTTTT; CDR3: CASSATRTGMSNEKLFF
J: TRBJ2-1; D: TRBD1; V: TRBV11-2; DNA: TGTGCCAGCAACACTCAAACAGGGGGCAATGAGCAGTTCTTC; CDR3: CASNTQTGGNEQFF
J: TRBJ1-1; D: -; V: TRBV5-1; DNA: TGCGCCAGCAGCCCGGGGGTGTTGGCTGAAGCTTTCTTT; CDR3: CASSPGVLAEAFF
J: TRBJ2-6; D: -; V: TRBV9; DNA: TGTGCCAGCAGCGTAGCGATAGAGCCTGGGGCCAACGTCCTGACTTTC; CDR3: CASSVAIEPGANVLTF
J: TRBJ1-1; D: -; V: TRBV28; DNA: TGTGCCAGCAGTTTGCGGAGGAACACTGAAGCTTTCTTT; CDR3: CASSLRRNTEAFF
J: TRBJ1-2; D: TRBD1; V: TRBV6-1; DNA: TGTGCCAGCAGTGGAGGGACAGGAAGCGCCTATGGCTACACCTTC; CDR3: CASSGGTGSAYGYTF
J: TRBJ2-7; D: TRBD1; V: TRBV23-1; DNA: TGCGCCAGCACCTCCACAGGGGGCGCATGCTACGAGCAGTACTTC; CDR3: CASTSTGGACYEQYF
J: TRBJ2-7; D: -; V: TRBV2; DNA: TGTGCCAGCAGGGGGGCTTACGAGCAGTACTTC; CDR3: CASRGAYEQYF
J: TRBJ2-3; D: TRBD2; V: TRBV29-1; DNA: TGCAGCGTTAAGTTAGCGGGAGTGGCAGATACGCAGTATTTT; CDR3: CSVKLAGVADTQYF
J: TRBJ2-7; D: -; V: TRBV6-1; DNA: TGTGCCAGCAGCCGACAGCTAGCGTCCTCCTACGAGCAGTACTTC; CDR3: CASSRQLASSYEQYF
J: TRBJ2-3; D: TRBD2; V: TRBV7-9; DNA: TGTGCCAGCAGCTCAACCCGGACTAGCGGGAGGGGGGATACGCAGTATTTT; CDR3: CASSSTRTSGRGDTQYF